This T cell receptor (beta chain) came from a study of Graves' ophthalmopathy and Graves' hyperthyroidism. In the study overall: Ahead of any treatment, peripheral blood was obtained at the initial diagnosis.

This clonotype was seen repeatedly, ten times or more. PBMCs had their origin in fresh peripheral blood (roughly 11 ml). The CDR3 is made up of 16 amino acids. Per germline, CDR1 MNHEY and CDR2 SVGAGI. Germline trimming cut 7 bases from V and 6 bases from J; bases unmatched to any gene: 12. RNA served as the template for amplifying TCR beta CDR3 regions. RT-PCR in the first round used HTBI primers; a second-round multiplex PCR followed. From the multiplex PCR reads, TCRdb called clonotypes with MiXCR, one entry per CDR3 protein. This sample has under 250,000 distinct CDR3 sequences, with about 22% found just once.

Sequencing was performed on peripheral blood. The chain is built from TRBV6-5 and TRBJ2-2, with 9 nucleotides matching TRBD1. The source is a woman aged 50 to 65 with Graves' ophthalmopathy. CDR3 sequence: CASTPTGGWSAGELFF. The CDR3 DNA sequence: TGTGCCAGCACTCCTACAGGGGGCTGGAGTGCCGGGGAGCTGTTTTTT.